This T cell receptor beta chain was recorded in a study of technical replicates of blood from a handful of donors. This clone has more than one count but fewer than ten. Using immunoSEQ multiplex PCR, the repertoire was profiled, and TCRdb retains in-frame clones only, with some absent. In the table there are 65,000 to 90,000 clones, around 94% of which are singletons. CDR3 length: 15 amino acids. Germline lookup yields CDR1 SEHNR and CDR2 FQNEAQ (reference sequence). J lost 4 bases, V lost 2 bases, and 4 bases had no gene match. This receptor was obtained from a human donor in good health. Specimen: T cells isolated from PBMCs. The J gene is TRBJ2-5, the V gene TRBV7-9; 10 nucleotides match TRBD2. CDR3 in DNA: TGTGCCAGCAGCTTACTAGCGGGAGAAGGAGAGACCCAGTACTTC. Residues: CASSLLAGEGETQYF.